This TCR beta chain derives from a study of shared clonotypes between healthy human individuals. This CDR3 contains 14 residues. J was trimmed by 8 bases and V by 0 bases; bases with no gene match: 4. The germline CDR1 and CDR2 sequences are SGHRS and YFSETQ. Method: immunoSEQ multiplex PCR; TCRdb's copy keeps in-frame clones and lacks some. The sample holds more than 2,000,000 clones, about 92% seen once. Sequenced sample: naive CD4+ T cells from PBMCs. The subset here: CD45RA+ positively selected. This TCR derives from a man younger than 35 in good health. Some clones in this sample may be carry-over from other donors' samples. The rearrangement uses TRBV5-1 and TRBJ1-2; TRBD1 matches at 10 bases. In DNA form, the CDR3 reads TGCGCCAGCAGCTTGGCCGGGACAGGGGAGGGCTACACCTTC. It translates to CASSLAGTGEGYTF.